The TCR beta chain described here comes from a study of T cell responses to AZD1222 COVID-19 vaccine. The CDR3 extends over 15 amino acids. Germline CDR1 reads MNHEY; CDR2 reads SMNVEV (reference sequence). The V and J ends lost 0 bases and 9 bases respectively, with 12 bases between them. The table came from immunoSEQ multiplex PCR; TCRdb's copy has only in-frame clones and leaves some out. Here the sample spans some 180,000 clones, 80% to 95% being singletons. The starting material was peripheral blood, obtained 28 days after the second AZD1222 dose. This clonotype originated in an adult who received the AZD1222 COVID-19 vaccine. The rearrangement joins TRBV27 to TRBJ1-6, with D perhaps matching TRBD1 (6 bases). This CDR3 is CASSLSRGGSSPLHF. The CDR3 DNA follows: TGTGCCAGCAGTTTATCCCGCGGGGGCAGTTCACCCCTCCACTTT.